Sequencing of this T cell receptor (beta chain) was carried out in a study of CD8+CD57+ T cells in acquired aplastic anemia. This CDR3 contains 13 residues. Trimming cost V 5 bases and J 2 bases, with 11 bases left between them. Germline CDR1 DFQATT, CDR2 SNEGSKA (reference sequence). Patients selected for sequencing had displayed CD8+CD57+ cell expansion by flow cytometry. Genomic DNA provided the template from which TCR beta VDJ and CDR3 profiles were obtained. From the reads, TCRdb called clonotypes with MiXCR, one entry per CDR3 protein. This sample yields roughly 180,000 distinct CDR3 sequences, of which about three fifths are seen a single time; about two fifths belongs to the top ten.

The chain carries TRBV20-1 and TRBJ2-3; D not resolved. The material sequenced was sorted CD4+, CD8+, or CD8+CD57+ T cells (not recorded which) from PBMCs. This TCR was recovered from a human donor with aplastic anemia. The CDR3 protein is CSAETGDTDTQYF. DNA of the CDR3: TGCAGTGCTGAGACTGGCGACACAGATACGCAGTATTTT.